Reported below is one TCR beta chain. Study processing details: Reference gene primer amplification yielded estimated nucleated cell counts. The assay was immunoSEQ multiplex PCR, and TCRdb's table has in-frame clones only and misses some. D and trimming come from the DNA, and the V and J calls and clone size come from that table. The top ten clones hold 9.9% of a sample with around 40,000 clones, 65% to 90% of them seen once. This entry belongs to a study of blood T cell repertoires in COVID-19. Turning to the study itself: Both acute and convalescent COVID-19 samples were obtained from the United States, Italy and Spain. PBMCs, B-cell-depleted T cells, or T cells were the source of the cDNA or gDNA that made up the material.

The specimen was peripheral blood. The TCR sequence derives from a human donor in a cohort sampled during active COVID-19.

DNA of the CDR3: TGTGCCAGCGGGACAGGGGGGGGCGAGCAGTACTTC. Translating it yields CASGTGGGEQYF. The gene calls are TRBV2 and TRBJ2-7, with 11 bases fitting TRBD1. The length of the CDR3 is 12 residues. Trimming removed 8 bases from V and 6 bases from J; junction bases left unmatched: 3. The germline V gene encodes CDR1 SNHLY and CDR2 FYNNEI.